The next 18 T cell receptor beta chains were all read from a single sample in a study of T cells after yellow fever vaccination. TCRdb ran MiXCR on the 5' RACE reads and lists one entry per CDR3 protein. The data contain some 16,000 distinct CDR3 sequences, about 4% of them singletons. The sample consisted of PBMCs, either bulk or a sorted T-cell subset (CD4+, CD8+, memory, or dextramer-sorted; not recorded which), taken 15 days after the yellow fever booster vaccination. The receptors come from a man aged 25 to 40 who received the YFV17D yellow fever vaccine.

This clonotype has a count of ten or more. The rearrangement joins TRBV10-3 to TRBJ2-7; D is tentatively TRBD1 or TRBD2 (7 bases each). The CDR3 consists of 16 residues. Trimming took 7 bases from V and 4 from J, leaving 23 bases between them. The germline V gene encodes CDR1 ENHRY and CDR2 SYGVKD. The CDR3 DNA follows: TGTGCCATCAATTCACAGGGGACGGGGGGATCATACGAGCAGTACTTC. Translating it yields CAINSQGTGGSYEQYF.

In this sample, this clonotype turned up many times. This chain connects TRBV28 to TRBJ2-1; 8 bases map to TRBD2. The CDR3 is 14 amino acids. Germline V gene lookup returns CDR1 MDHEN and CDR2 SYDVKM. The ends lost 5 bases at V and 8 bases at J; junction bases unmatched: 8. CDR3 protein: CASSREGTGDEQFF. As DNA, the CDR3 is TGTGCCAGCAGTCGGGAGGGCACTGGCGATGAGCAGTTCTTC.

Many counts were recorded for this clonotype. The chain uses TRBV12-3 or TRBV12-4 and TRBJ2-6; TRBD1 matches 8 bases. Trimming removed 5 bases from V and 1 base from J; junction bases left unmatched: 4. This CDR3 contains 16 residues. In nucleotides, the CDR3 is TGTGCCAGCAGTCACAGGGGGAGATCTGGGGCCAACGTCCTGACTTTC. Its translation: CASSHRGRSGANVLTF.

Ten or more counts support this clonotype. This rearrangement joins TRBV27 to TRBJ2-7, with a possible D match to TRBD2 (6 bases). Trimming removed 5 bases at V and 6 bases at J, with 17 bases between. CDR3 length: 14 residues. From germline, CDR1 is MNHEY and CDR2 SMNVEV (reference sequence). In nucleotides, the CDR3 is TGTGCCAGCAGTCCTACGGGACTTTCCATCGAGCAGTACTTC. This gives the protein CASSPTGLSIEQYF.

The table lists this clonotype with many counts. V gene TRBV10-3 combines with J gene TRBJ2-7, with 11 bases aligning to TRBD2. The CDR3 totals 15 residues. Germline CDR1 and CDR2: ENHRY and SYGVKD. V lost 3 bases to trimming and J lost 1 base; unmatched junction nucleotides: 2. DNA of the CDR3: TGTGCCATCAGTGAAGGGACTAGCGGTTCCTACGAGCAGTACTTC. This encodes CAISEGTSGSYEQYF.

This clonotype was observed at least ten times. V is TRBV5-4 and J is TRBJ2-5; TRBD2 might be the D (6 bases). The CDR3 has 15 residues. The germline V gene encodes CDR1 SGHNT and CDR2 YYREEE (reference sequence). V lost 7 bases and J lost 5, with 21 bases in between. The CDR3 protein is CASSPGTLGGETQYF. For the CDR3, the DNA is TGTGCCAGCTCTCCCGGGACTCTCGGAGGCGAGACCCAGTACTTC.

This clonotype was picked up many times. This chain uses TRBV3-1 with TRBJ2-5, with D tentatively TRBD1 or TRBD2 (6 bases each). The ends were cut back, 4 bases at V and 5 bases at J, with 17 bases in the middle. The CDR3 is 15 amino acids. The germline gives CDR1 LGHDT, CDR2 YNNKEL (reference sequence). The CDR3 sequence is CASSRLGGLGETQYF. The CDR3 coding sequence is TGTGCCAGCAGCCGCCTCGGGGGCTTGGGCGAGACCCAGTACTTC.

Many counts were recorded for this clonotype. This chain's CDR3 is CSASVGATRGSYEQYF. CDR3 sequence (DNA): TGCAGTGCTAGTGTTGGTGCCACCCGGGGCTCCTACGAGCAGTACTTC. The chain uses TRBV20-1 and TRBJ2-7, with a possible D match to TRBD2 (5 bases). V was shortened by 3 bases and J by 0 bases, with 18 bases between the two germline ends. The germline CDR1 and CDR2 sequences are DFQATT and SNEGSKA (reference sequence). The CDR3 has 16 residues.

This clonotype has a count of ten or more. J is TRBJ2-3 and V is TRBV20-1, with TRBD2 as a possible D gene (6 bases). The CDR3 has 14 amino acids. CDR1 is DFQATT, CDR2 SNEGSKA, per germline (reference sequence). The V and J ends lost 6 bases and 6 bases respectively, with 19 bases between them. The CDR3 sequence: CSARTPTRGDTQYF. Here the CDR3 DNA reads TGCAGTGCCAGGACTCCCACCCGGGGGGATACGCAGTATTTT.

This clonotype came up many times. Here the CDR3 reads CASSGVWGTEAFF. The CDR3 DNA is TGTGCCAGCAGCGGGGTGTGGGGCACTGAAGCTTTCTTT. The chain employs TRBV3-1 and TRBJ1-1; D unresolved. V dropped 5 bases and J dropped 4 bases, with 11 bases sitting between them. CDR3 length equals 13 residues. The germline CDR1 and CDR2 sequences are LGHDT and YNNKEL (reference sequence).

In its sample, this clonotype was seen many times. The chain joins TRBV2 to TRBJ2-5; D unclear. The CDR3 runs 13 residues. Germline loops: CDR1 SNHLY, CDR2 FYNNEI. Trimming left V 7 bases short and J 1 base short, with 10 bases between. CDR3 in amino acids: CASNPAVQETQYF. The DNA of the CDR3 is TGTGCCAGCAACCCGGCGGTCCAAGAGACCCAGTACTTC.

This clonotype was recorded at least ten times. The genes are TRBV19 and TRBJ1-1; no clear D gene. Trimming took 10 bases from V and 5 from J, leaving 11 bases between them. From germline, CDR1 is LNHDA and CDR2 SQIVND (reference sequence). CDR3 size: 11 residues. This CDR3 reads CATRMSTEAFF. Written as DNA, the CDR3 is TGTGCCACCAGGATGAGTACTGAAGCTTTCTTT.

In the case of this clonotype: A read error may produce the germline difference seen at one junction end. The chain combines TRBV12-3 or TRBV12-4 with TRBJ2-1; no reliable D call. CDR3 length: 15 amino acids. This CDR3 is CASSHSSESGTEHFF. CDR3 in DNA: TGTGCCAGCAGTCACAGTTCCGAATCCGGTACCGAGCACTTCTTC.

This clonotype was detected many times. The chain recombines TRBV24-1 with TRBJ1-2; maybe TRBD1 (5 bases). This CDR3 spans 17 amino acids. The V end lost 4 bases, the J end lost 4 bases, and 21 bases lay between the germline ends. Germline loops: CDR1 KGHDR, CDR2 SFDVKD. The CDR3 loop is CATSDSGPPTSFYGYTF. The CDR3 DNA is TGTGCCACCAGTGACTCGGGACCACCCACCTCGTTCTATGGCTACACCTTC.

This clonotype was seen ten or more times. The J gene is TRBJ2-1, the V gene TRBV19; D is perhaps TRBD1 (7 bases). V was clipped by 3 bases and J by 7 bases, with 10 bases between them. CDR3 length: 13 residues. Germline CDR1 reads LNHDA; CDR2 reads SQIVND (reference sequence). The CDR3 is CASSIQGGNEQFF. The CDR3 DNA is TGTGCCAGTAGTATCCAGGGGGGAAATGAGCAGTTCTTC.

This clonotype was counted at least ten times. The J gene is TRBJ1-3, the V gene TRBV6-1; the match to TRBD1 covers 7 bases. The ends lost 6 bases at V and 4 bases at J; junction bases unmatched: 9. The CDR3 loop spans 15 amino acids. CDR1 and CDR2 from the germline V gene are MNHNS and SASEGT. CDR3 protein: CASREPGGTGNTIYF. The CDR3 DNA follows: TGTGCCAGCAGAGAACCAGGGGGAACGGGAAACACCATATATTTT.

By share, this clonotype ranks as medium-sized (0.01 to 0.1%). The chain has TRBV29-1 and TRBJ2-5; D is uncertain. This CDR3 contains 12 residues. CDR1 SQVTM and CDR2 ANQGSEA come from the germline V gene. Trimming pared 3 bases from V and 5 bases from J, leaving 10 bases between. CDR3 amino acids: CSVDSPEETQYF. CDR3 DNA sequence: TGCAGCGTTGATTCGCCGGAGGAGACCCAGTACTTC.

This clonotype was detected ten times or more. This chain uses TRBV4-3 with TRBJ2-1; 7 positions agree with TRBD2. CDR3 length: 18 residues. The V gene end was trimmed by 2 bases and the J gene end by 2 bases; junction bases not matched to a gene: 12. Germline values: CDR1 LGHNA, CDR2 YSLEER. In DNA form, the CDR3 reads TGCGCCAGCAGCCAATCGCCATGGGGGGGGATCGCCTACAATGAGCAGTTCTTC. It encodes CASSQSPWGGIAYNEQFF.